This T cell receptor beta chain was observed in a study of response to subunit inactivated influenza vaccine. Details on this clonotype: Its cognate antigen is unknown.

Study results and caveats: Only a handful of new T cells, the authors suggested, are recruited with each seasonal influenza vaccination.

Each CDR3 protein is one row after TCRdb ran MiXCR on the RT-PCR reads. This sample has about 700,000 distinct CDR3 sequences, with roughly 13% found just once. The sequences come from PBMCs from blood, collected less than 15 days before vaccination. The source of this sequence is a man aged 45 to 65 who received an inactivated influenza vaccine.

The CDR3 DNA reads as TGTGCCACCAGCAGAGATAGCAGTAAGGGTCAGCCCCAGCATTTT. Protein: CATSRDSSKGQPQHF. The chain employs TRBV15 and TRBJ1-5; D is unclear. The CDR3 length is 15 residues. The V gene lost 0 bases and the J gene lost 6 bases, with 12 bases spanning the gap. Germline CDR1 is LNHNV and CDR2 is YYDKDF (reference sequence).